The sequence of this T cell receptor beta chain was determined in a study of T-cell reconstitution after alpha-beta-depleted transplantation in children. This CDR3 is 14 amino acids long. CDR1 is MDHEN and CDR2 is SYDVKM in the germline V gene. V lost 6 bases and J lost 2, with 11 bases in between. Researchers prepared the TCRbeta library using unique molecular identifiers, the study reports. TCRdb re-analysed the PCR reads in MiXCR, keeping a single row per CDR3 protein. Of about 980,000 distinct CDR3 sequences listed, 25% to 30% are singletons. The sample was PBMCs, mostly from graft donor cells, taken 360 days after TCRalphabeta/CD19-depleted stem cell transplant. The chain uses TRBV28 and TRBJ1-5; D unclear. The clonotype was recovered from a boy in the first two years of life who had a stem cell transplant for SCID, so the T cells may come from the graft donor. The CDR3, as DNA: TGTGCCAGCAGCTTCGCCACGGGCAATCAGCCCCAGCATTTT. It specifies CASSFATGNQPQHF.